Below are 17 T cell receptor beta chains sequenced from a single sample in a study of T-cell reconstitution after alpha-beta-depleted transplantation in children. A library of TCRbeta sequences, prepared with unique molecular identifiers, was generated. TCRdb reprocessed the PCR reads via MiXCR and lists one record per CDR3 protein. Among about 980,000 distinct CDR3 sequences listed, around 30% were seen once. The input for sequencing was PBMCs, mostly from graft donor cells, taken 360 days after TCRalphabeta/CD19-depleted stem cell transplant. Receptors were obtained from a boy less than two years old who had a stem cell transplant for SCID, so the T cells may come from the graft donor.

This clonotype came up a few times. The chain couples TRBV20-1 to TRBJ2-1; 8 nucleotides align to TRBD2. CDR1 DFQATT and CDR2 SNEGSKA come from the germline V gene (reference sequence). The V segment lost 1 base and the J segment 10 bases; nucleotides outside the gene matches: 15. CDR3 length equals 16 residues. The CDR3 is CSARAPLAGRAWEQFF. For the CDR3, the DNA is TGCAGTGCTAGAGCCCCCCTAGCGGGTAGGGCTTGGGAGCAGTTCTTC.

The genes are TRBV4-2 and TRBJ1-1; no clear D gene. The V end lost 4 bases, the J end lost 0 bases, and 12 bases lay between the germline ends. From germline, CDR1 is LGHNA and CDR2 YNFKEQ. The CDR3 consists of 15 residues. The CDR3 region is CASSPQPRVNTEAFF. CDR3 in DNA: TGTGCCAGCAGCCCACAGCCGCGGGTGAACACTGAAGCTTTCTTT.

The chain links TRBV2 to TRBJ2-2; D gene unclear. From germline, CDR1 is SNHLY and CDR2 FYNNEI. The length of the CDR3 is 14 residues. With 3 bases removed from V and 1 base from J, the gap between germline ends came to 6 bases. The CDR3 protein is CASSEFWNTGELFF. The CDR3 coding sequence is TGTGCCAGCAGTGAGTTCTGGAACACCGGGGAGCTGTTTTTT.

This rearrangement joins TRBV12-3 or TRBV12-4 to TRBJ2-7; D might be TRBD1 (5 bases). The CDR3 is 14 amino acids. Trimming shortened V by 4 bases and J by 0 bases, and 10 bases separated the two germline ends. The CDR3 sequence: CASSSQGFSYEQYF. Here the CDR3 DNA reads TGTGCCAGCAGTTCTCAGGGTTTCTCCTACGAGCAGTACTTC.

This clonotype was seen more than once but under ten times. The rearrangement links TRBV12-3 or TRBV12-4 to TRBJ2-7; D gene uncertain. The CDR3 has 17 amino acids. Trimming left V 4 bases short and J 0 bases short, with 19 bases between. The CDR3 DNA follows: TGTGCCAGCAGTTACGCACTCACTACGGGTAGCTCCTACGAGCAGTACTTC. It specifies CASSYALTTGSSYEQYF.

The CDR3 DNA sequence: TGCAGCGTTGACGACTTGGGACTAGCGGGGCCTGAGCAGTTCTTC. This translates into CSVDDLGLAGPEQFF. J is TRBJ2-1 and V is TRBV29-1; 13 bases are a match to TRBD2. The CDR3 totals 15 residues. The J segment lost 9 bases and the V segment lost 3 bases, leaving 8 bases of the junction unmatched. CDR1 and CDR2 from the germline V gene are SQVTM and ANQGSEA.

The chain employs TRBV3-1 and TRBJ2-5, with a weak D call TRBD2 (6 bases). The CDR3 runs 14 residues. The V gene lost 4 bases and the J gene lost 3 bases, with 12 bases spanning the gap. Germline-derived CDR1 and CDR2 are LGHDT and YNNKEL (reference sequence). CDR3 loop: CASSLNVAEETQYF. CDR3 bases: TGTGCCAGCAGCCTAAACGTAGCGGAAGAGACCCAGTACTTC.

V usage is TRBV6-2 or TRBV6-3 and J usage is TRBJ2-5, with 9 positions matching TRBD2. Germline V gives CDR1 MNHEY, CDR2 SVGEGT. The V gene end was trimmed by 5 bases and the J gene end by 1 base; junction bases not matched to a gene: 5. The CDR3 has 15 residues. The CDR3 DNA sequence: TGTGCCAGCAGTCGACTAGCGGCCGCCCAAGAGACCCAGTACTTC. It codes for CASSRLAAAQETQYF.

This clonotype was counted between two and nine times. The rearrangement joins TRBV27 to TRBJ2-1, with 9 positions matching TRBD2. The CDR3 runs 14 residues. Per germline, CDR1 MNHEY and CDR2 SMNVEV (reference sequence). V was pared by 10 bases and J by 6 bases, with 10 bases of the junction left unmatched. CDR3 sequence: CATGRGGSFNEQFF. The CDR3 nucleotides are TGTGCCACAGGGCGGGGGGGGAGCTTCAATGAGCAGTTCTTC.

J is TRBJ2-1 and V is TRBV5-5; tentatively, D is TRBD2 (6 bases). V lost 3 bases and J lost 10, with 20 bases in between. Germline lookup yields CDR1 SGHKS and CDR2 YYEKEE (reference sequence). The CDR3 runs 15 residues. CDR3 nucleotides: TGTGCCAGCAGCTACGGGACTCCCACCTCAGGGGAGCAGTTCTTC. Protein product: CASSYGTPTSGEQFF.

The chain recombines TRBV4-3 with TRBJ2-7; maybe TRBD2 (6 bases). V lost 0 bases and J lost 4, with 16 bases in between. This CDR3 comprises 16 residues. CDR1 is LGHNA, CDR2 YSLEER, per germline. CDR3 DNA: TGCGCCAGCAGCCAAGAGGGACCCGGGGACTGGTACGAGCAGTACTTC. As protein: CASSQEGPGDWYEQYF.

The chain couples TRBV5-1 to TRBJ2-1, with no clear D. The CDR3 length is 12 residues. CDR1 and CDR2 (germline): SGHRS, YFSETQ. V was cut by 2 bases and J by 8 bases, with 8 bases left in between. The CDR3 sequence: CASSFTVDEQFF. CDR3 DNA sequence: TGCGCCAGCAGCTTTACCGTGGATGAGCAGTTCTTC.

The chain is built from TRBV4-1 and TRBJ1-2, with D possibly TRBD1 on 5 matching bases. V was cut by 3 bases and J by 7 bases, with 15 bases left in between. CDR3 length: 14 residues. Germline-derived CDR1 and CDR2 are MGHRA and YSYEKL. CDR3 nucleotide sequence: TGCGCCAGCAGCCATACGGGGCCGGGGGGTGGCTACACCTTC. Residues: CASSHTGPGGGYTF.

V and J are TRBV5-1 and TRBJ1-2; D not resolved. V gave up 0 bases and J gave up 0 bases, with 15 bases separating them. CDR3 size: 17 residues. Germline V lookup: CDR1 SGHRS, CDR2 YFSETQ. In DNA, the CDR3 is TGCGCCAGCAGCTTGGTTGCAGGTTCCACAGCTAACTATGGCTACACCTTC. It is translated as CASSLVAGSTANYGYTF.

There are a few counts of this clonotype. J is TRBJ2-1 and V is TRBV6-2 or TRBV6-3; D gene unclear. The CDR3 is 11 amino acids. The germline gives CDR1 MNHEY, CDR2 SVGEGT. V dropped 6 bases and J dropped 10 bases, with 10 bases sitting between them. Here the CDR3 DNA reads TGTGCCAGCAGCGTGACCGTAGAGCAGTTCTTC. Translating it yields CASSVTVEQFF.

The chain is built from TRBV10-3 and TRBJ2-7; a possible D gene is TRBD1 (5 bases). The CDR3 is made up of 14 amino acids. CDR1 ENHRY and CDR2 SYGVKD come from the germline V gene. V shed 0 bases and J shed 6 bases, with 12 bases lying between them. The CDR3 sequence is CAISESFGAGEQYF. The CDR3 DNA is TGTGCCATCAGTGAGTCGTTTGGGGCTGGCGAGCAGTACTTC.

The chain carries TRBV15 and TRBJ2-3; D might be TRBD1 (5 bases). The V and J ends lost 0 bases and 8 bases respectively, with 9 bases between them. The CDR3 loop spans 13 amino acids. Germline CDR1 is LNHNV and CDR2 is YYDKDF (reference sequence). The CDR3 loop is CATSRDFQGTQYF. CDR3 DNA sequence: TGTGCCACCAGCAGAGATTTTCAGGGTACGCAGTATTTT.